These T cell receptor beta chains were read from a single sample in a study of T cell responses to AZD1222 COVID-19 vaccine. TCRdb's table, derived via immunoSEQ multiplex PCR, lists solely in-frame clones and lacks some. The profile covers tens of thousands of clones, with approximately 90% appearing a single time and 5.4% taken by the ten largest. The sample here was peripheral blood, taken 28 days after the second AZD1222 dose. Receptors originate from an adult who received the AZD1222 COVID-19 vaccine. The CDR3 runs from the conserved cysteine through the conserved F or W. D genes are given only for firm matches. Only part of the rows carry a size: once, few, many, or a class if the clone is expanded.

clone_size	v_call	j_call	d_call	cdr3_aa	cdr3_nt
-	TRBV7-2	TRBJ2-5	-	CASSPRVGPEETQYF	TGTGCCAGCAGCCCCCGTGTGGGGCCAGAAGAGACCCAGTACTTC
-	TRBV7-2	TRBJ1-2	TRBD1	CASSLNRGPSYGYTF	TGTGCCAGCAGCCTAAACAGGGGGCCTAGCTATGGCTACACCTTC
once	TRBV5-6	TRBJ1-1	-	CASSGGTEAFF	TGTGCCAGCTCGGGGGGCACTGAAGCTTTCTTT
-	TRBV6-2/TRBV6-3	TRBJ1-5	-	CASSEPGRGQPQHF	TGTGCCAGCAGCGAACCGGGACGAGGGCAGCCCCAGCATTTT
-	TRBV28	TRBJ1-5	TRBD1	CASSPIPGTAVNSNQPQHF	TGTGCCAGCTCACCAATCCCCGGGACAGCTGTTAATAGCAATCAGCCCCAGCATTTT
-	TRBV28	TRBJ2-6	-	CASSMVGNSGANVLTF	TGTGCCAGCAGTATGGTGGGCAACTCTGGGGCCAACGTCCTGACTTTC
once	TRBV30	TRBJ1-1	TRBD1	CAWSSQGARGNTEAFF	TGTGCCTGGAGCTCACAGGGGGCGCGGGGGAACACTGAAGCTTTCTTT
-	TRBV9	TRBJ1-3	-	CASSVDGADRSGNTIYF	TGTGCCAGCAGCGTAGATGGGGCCGACAGGAGTGGAAACACCATATATTTT
-	TRBV18	TRBJ1-6	-	CASSPEAGQNSPLHF	TGTGCCAGCTCACCAGAGGCAGGGCAAAATTCACCCCTCCACTTT
-	TRBV28	TRBJ1-2	-	CASSGDRRYGYTF	TGTGCCAGCAGTGGCGACCGACGCTATGGCTACACCTTC
-	TRBV5-1	TRBJ1-2	-	CASSFDGSYGYTF	TGCGCCAGCAGCTTCGACGGATCCTATGGCTACACCTTC
-	TRBV9	TRBJ1-4	-	CASSGGPTGSEKLFF	TGTGCCAGCAGCGGAGGTCCAACAGGGTCCGAAAAACTGTTTTTT
-	TRBV11-2	TRBJ1-2	-	CASSLVGQAGYGYTF	TGTGCCAGCAGCTTAGTAGGGCAGGCAGGCTATGGCTACACCTTC
once	TRBV9	TRBJ2-3	TRBD2	CASSVSSGGADTQYF	TGTGCCAGCAGCGTATCTAGCGGGGGGGCAGATACGCAGTATTTT
-	TRBV18	TRBJ1-1	TRBD1	CASSPGTDQLNTEAFF	TGTGCCAGCTCACCCGGGACAGATCAACTGAACACTGAAGCTTTCTTT
-	TRBV5-1	TRBJ2-5	-	CASSRGSRGQETQYF	TGCGCCAGCAGCCGGGGATCCAGGGGACAAGAGACCCAGTACTTC
-	TRBV19	TRBJ1-4	-	CASSTGYRATNEKLFF	TGTGCCAGTAGTACCGGGTACAGGGCAACTAATGAAAAACTGTTTTTT
-	TRBV11-2	TRBJ2-5	-	CASSFGARQETQYF	TGTGCCAGCAGCTTTGGGGCACGCCAAGAGACCCAGTACTTC
-	TRBV28	TRBJ1-1	-	CASFTGGSTEAFF	TGTGCCAGCTTTACCGGGGGGAGCACTGAAGCTTTCTTT
-	TRBV6-5	TRBJ1-2	-	CASSYGSAYGYTF	TGTGCCAGCAGTTATGGTTCGGCCTACGGCTACACCTTC
-	TRBV6-1	TRBJ1-2	-	CASSEWQGYGYTF	TGTGCCAGCAGTGAATGGCAGGGGTATGGCTACACCTTC
-	TRBV15	TRBJ2-5	TRBD2	CATSRGTSEETQYF	TGTGCCACCAGCAGAGGGACTAGTGAAGAGACCCAGTACTTC
-	TRBV18	TRBJ1-3	-	CASSPSSRKVGNTIYF	TGTGCCAGCTCACCATCATCACGGAAGGTGGGAAACACCATATATTTT
-	TRBV7-8	TRBJ1-3	-	CASSLAFEVGSGNTIYF	TGTGCCAGCAGCTTAGCTTTTGAGGTCGGCTCTGGAAACACCATATATTTT
-	TRBV2	TRBJ1-2	TRBD1	CASSVVQGADGYTF	TGTGCCAGCAGTGTGGTACAGGGGGCAGATGGCTACACCTTC
-	TRBV6-2/TRBV6-3	TRBJ2-5	-	CASSYGGGYGRGKETQYF	TGTGCCAGCAGTTACGGGGGGGGCTACGGAAGGGGCAAAGAGACCCAGTACTTC
-	TRBV6-5	TRBJ1-1	-	CASSSSDRNTEAFF	TGTGCCAGCAGTTCATCTGACAGGAACACTGAAGCTTTCTTT
-	TRBV28	TRBJ2-1	TRBD2	CASSGGQTYNEQFF	TGTGCCTCCAGCGGGGGCCAAACCTACAATGAGCAGTTCTTC
-	TRBV6-2/TRBV6-3	TRBJ2-7	-	CASSYSGTGPYEQYF	TGTGCCAGCAGTTACTCTGGGACGGGGCCCTACGAGCAGTACTTC
-	TRBV5-6	TRBJ1-5	TRBD1	CASRPWTGSKPQHF	TGTGCCAGCAGACCATGGACAGGCAGTAAGCCCCAGCATTTT
-	TRBV3-1/TRBV3-2	TRBJ1-2	-	CASSQLFTWAPNYGYTF	TGTGCCAGCAGCCAATTGTTTACCTGGGCCCCTAACTATGGCTACACCTTC
-	TRBV6-5	TRBJ1-1	-	CASSRQFSANTEAFF	TGTGCCAGCAGCCGCCAATTTTCAGCGAACACTGAAGCTTTCTTT
-	TRBV7-2	TRBJ1-5	TRBD1	CASSFDRGRNQPQHF	TGTGCCAGCAGCTTCGACAGGGGTCGGAATCAGCCCCAGCATTTT
-	TRBV6-5	TRBJ1-2	-	CASSLYGYTF	TGTGCCAGCAGCCTCTATGGCTACACCTTC
once	TRBV5-1	TRBJ2-3	-	CASSFREQYQADTQYF	TGCGCCAGCAGCTTCCGTGAACAGTATCAGGCAGATACGCAGTATTTT
-	TRBV7-9	TRBJ2-1	-	CATEQYNEQFF	TGTGCCACGGAACAATACAATGAGCAGTTCTTC
-	TRBV6-5	TRBJ1-6	-	CASSNNSPLHF	TGTGCCAGCAGTAATAATTCACCCCTCCACTTT
-	TRBV19	TRBJ2-3	-	CASKIGGGDTQYF	TGTGCCAGCAAGATCGGGGGTGGCGATACGCAGTATTTT
-	TRBV2	TRBJ2-3	TRBD2	CASSASGETQYF	TGTGCCAGCAGTGCTAGCGGGGAGACGCAGTATTTT
-	TRBV7-9	TRBJ2-1	TRBD1	CASSSRQGSSEQFF	TGTGCCAGCAGCTCCAGACAGGGGTCTAGTGAGCAGTTCTTC
-	TRBV9	TRBJ1-2	-	CASSVIGSPYGYTF	TGTGCCAGCAGCGTAATAGGGAGCCCCTATGGCTACACCTTC
-	TRBV4-2	TRBJ1-1	-	CASSQVRNTEAFF	TGTGCCAGCAGCCAAGTGAGGAACACTGAAGCTTTCTTT
-	TRBV18	TRBJ2-3	-	CASSLIGGRGDTQYF	TGTGCCAGCTCCCTCATCGGGGGGCGGGGAGATACGCAGTATTTT
-	TRBV3-1/TRBV3-2	TRBJ1-4	-	CASSQRDRGIEKLFF	TGTGCCAGCAGCCAAAGGGATCGTGGGATTGAAAAACTGTTTTTT
-	TRBV18	TRBJ1-1	-	CASSPASLNTEAFF	TGTGCCAGCTCCCCGGCATCTTTGAACACTGAAGCTTTCTTT
-	TRBV28	TRBJ1-2	-	CASSLSGQWSYGYTF	TGTGCCAGCAGTTTAAGCGGCCAATGGTCGTATGGCTACACCTTC
-	TRBV3-1/TRBV3-2	TRBJ1-2	-	CASSQETRRGYTF	TGTGCCAGCAGCCAAGAGACTAGGAGAGGCTACACCTTC
-	TRBV6-2/TRBV6-3	TRBJ2-7	TRBD1	CASGRTGGYEQYF	TGTGCCAGCGGCCGGACAGGGGGCTACGAGCAGTACTTC
-	TRBV27	TRBJ2-3	TRBD2	CASRSSGGYLSTDTQYF	TGTGCCAGCAGATCTAGCGGGGGGTATCTCAGCACAGATACGCAGTATTTT
-	TRBV2	TRBJ2-1	TRBD1	CASRGDSGENEQFF	TGTGCCAGCAGGGGGGACAGTGGGGAGAATGAGCAGTTCTTC
-	TRBV28	TRBJ2-4	-	CASSFLDSAKNIQYF	TGTGCCAGCAGTTTCCTAGACTCAGCCAAAAACATTCAGTACTTC
-	TRBV5-1	TRBJ1-2	-	CASSLGGPYTF	TGCGCCAGCAGCTTGGGTGGCCCCTACACCTTC
-	TRBV19	TRBJ2-2	TRBD2	CASSITSGMFNGELFF	TGTGCCAGTAGTATCACTAGCGGGATGTTCAACGGGGAGCTGTTTTTT
-	TRBV6-5	TRBJ1-2	TRBD1	CASSRNRGDGYTF	TGTGCCAGCAGTCGCAACAGGGGCGATGGCTACACCTTC